This T cell receptor (beta chain) was sequenced for a study of vaccination effects on CD4 cells after COVID-19. Study-wide context: Both of the two convalescent patients gave a sample, one 16 days and one a week before vaccination.

Before sequencing, viral peptide pools were used by the ViraFEST assay to expand antigen-specific CD4+ T cells. Culture lasted roughly eleven days before CD4+ T cell isolation. Infection dated between March and December 2020, before the Alpha, Beta and Delta variants reached the United States. Note on this clone: Its antigen is unidentified.

Generated by immunoSEQ multiplex PCR, the TCRdb table keeps only in-frame clones and is missing some. The top ten hold about 19% of the sample, which has 20,000 to 30,000 clones, about 77% seen once. The CDR3 runs to 13 residues. The germline V gene encodes CDR1 SGHDN and CDR2 FVKESK. The V end was cut by 0 bases, the J end by 0 bases, with 2 bases between. This chain joins TRBV14 and TRBJ1-1; D gene unclear. The sample here was CD4+ T cells from PBMCs cultured with HCoV-NL63 spike peptides, taken before COVID-19 vaccination. The clonotype was recovered from a human donor who had a prior SARS-CoV-2 infection. The CDR3 nucleotides are TGTGCCAGCAGCCAAGATCTGAACACTGAAGCTTTCTTT. Translated: CASSQDLNTEAFF.